A single sample gave rise to the 8 T cell receptor beta chains below, sequenced in a study of technical replicates of blood from a few donors. Sequencing was performed with immunoSEQ multiplex PCR; in TCRdb, only in-frame clones are kept and a portion is missing. The profile shows just over 80,000 clones, around 94% of them singletons. The sequenced sample consisted of T cells isolated from PBMCs. These TCRs come from a human donor in good health.

The V call is TRBV25-1, the J call TRBJ2-7; D remains unclear. Trimming pared 7 bases from V and 3 bases from J, leaving 7 bases between. Germline CDR1 and CDR2: MGHDK and SYGVNS. The CDR3 spans 11 residues. The CDR3 DNA follows: TGTGCCAGCAAACATGGCTACGAGCAGTACTTC. It is translated as CASKHGYEQYF.

The chain has TRBV5-1 and TRBJ2-2; 11 nucleotides align to TRBD1. CDR3 length: 17 amino acids. Losses at the gene ends were 0 bases for V and 7 bases for J; bases not matched to a gene: 8. CDR1 is SGHRS, CDR2 YFSETQ, per germline. Here the CDR3 reads CASSLAGTGGFGGELFF. The CDR3 nucleotides are TGCGCCAGCAGCTTGGCCGGGACAGGGGGGTTCGGCGGGGAGCTGTTTTTT.

This clone occurred a few times. This chain uses TRBV30 with TRBJ1-1; D is unresolved. Germline V lookup: CDR1 GTSNPN, CDR2 SVGIG (reference sequence). Trimming took off 4 bases at V and 1 base at J, with 7 bases between the two ends. This CDR3 has 12 amino acids. The CDR3 spells CAWINGNTEAFF. For the CDR3, the DNA is TGTGCCTGGATAAACGGGAACACTGAAGCTTTCTTT. Supplemented by reference TRBV30 and TRBJ1-1, the full variable domain reads SQTIHQWPATLVQPVGSPLSLECTVEGTSNPNLYWYRQAAGRGLQLLFYSVGIGQISSEVPQNLSASRPQDRQFILSSKKLLLSDSGFYLCAWINGNTEAFFGQGTRLTVV.

The gene calls are TRBV5-1 and TRBJ2-6; D not resolved. The CDR3 covers 17 residues. Germline CDR1 and CDR2: SGHRS and YFSETQ. V was cut by 0 bases and J by 0 bases, with 10 bases left in between. The chain's CDR3 is CASSLGHTSSGANVLTF. The CDR3 nucleotides read TGCGCCAGCAGCTTGGGACACACGAGCTCTGGGGCCAACGTCCTGACTTTC.

The rearrangement links TRBV15 to TRBJ2-3, with D hard to call. V was clipped by 5 bases and J by 2 bases, with 8 bases between them. This CDR3 spans 13 amino acids. Germline V CDR1 and CDR2: LNHNV, YYDKDF (reference sequence). CDR3 amino acids: CATSVRLTDTQYF. Written as DNA, the CDR3 is TGTGCCACCAGCGTGCGACTCACAGATACGCAGTATTTT. Full variable domain (remainder filled in from reference TRBV15 and TRBJ2-3): DAMVIQNPRYQVTQFGKPVTLSCSQTLNHNVMYWYQQKSSQAPKLLFHYYDKDFNNEADTPDNFQSRRPNTSFCFLDIRSPGLGDTAMYLCATSVRLTDTQYFGPGTRLTVL.

The chain is built from TRBV19 and TRBJ1-5; a weak D match, TRBD1 (6 bases). Trimming left V 4 bases short and J 0 bases short, with 10 bases between. CDR3 length: 15 amino acids. Germline CDR1 reads LNHDA; CDR2 reads SQIVND (reference sequence). The chain's CDR3 is CASSTGVFSNQPQHF. CDR3 sequence (DNA): TGTGCCAGTAGTACAGGGGTCTTTAGCAATCAGCCCCAGCATTTT.

CDR3 in amino acids: CASSLLRNNEKLFF. CDR3 DNA: TGTGCCAGCAGCCTACTGAGGAATAATGAAAAACTGTTTTTT. The chain combines TRBV7-8 with TRBJ1-4; no reliable D call. V lost 5 bases and J 4 bases, leaving 11 bases between the germline ends. This CDR3 is built from 14 residues. Germline V gene data show CDR1 as SGHVS and CDR2 as FQNEAQ.

This chain connects TRBV7-3 to TRBJ1-1, with D possibly TRBD1 on 6 matching bases. CDR3 size: 15 residues. The V end was cut by 4 bases, the J end by 1 base, with 13 bases between. Looked up from germline, CDR1 is SGHTA and CDR2 is FQGTGA. CDR3 nucleotide sequence: TGTGCCAGCAGCTCCGACCTAGGGGGGAACACTGAAGCTTTCTTT. Amino acids: CASSSDLGGNTEAFF.